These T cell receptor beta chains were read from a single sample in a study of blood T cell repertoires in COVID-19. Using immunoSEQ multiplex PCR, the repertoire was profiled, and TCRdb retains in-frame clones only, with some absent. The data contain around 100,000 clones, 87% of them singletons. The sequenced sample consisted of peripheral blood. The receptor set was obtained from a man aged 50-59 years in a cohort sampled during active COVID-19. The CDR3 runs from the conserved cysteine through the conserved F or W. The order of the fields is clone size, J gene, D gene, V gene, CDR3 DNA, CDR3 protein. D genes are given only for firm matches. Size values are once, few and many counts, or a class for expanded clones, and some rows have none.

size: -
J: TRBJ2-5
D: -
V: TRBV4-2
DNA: TGTGCCAGCAGCCACGAGGAGCGACGGCCCGGGGAGACCCAGTACTTC
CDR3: CASSHEERRPGETQYF

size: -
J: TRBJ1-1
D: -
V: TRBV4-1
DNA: TGCGCCAGCAGCCAAGACCGGGACTTGAACACTGAAGCTTTCTTT
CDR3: CASSQDRDLNTEAFF

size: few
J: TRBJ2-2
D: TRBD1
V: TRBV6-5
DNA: TGTGCCAGCAGAAGACAGGGTGGGACCGGGGAGCTGTTTTTT
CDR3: CASRRQGGTGELFF

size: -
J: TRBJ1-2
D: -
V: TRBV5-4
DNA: TGTGCCAGCAGCTTGGAAAACAGGAACTATGGCTACACCTTC
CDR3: CASSLENRNYGYTF

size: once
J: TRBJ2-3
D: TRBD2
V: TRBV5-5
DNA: TGTGCCAGCAGCCACCCCGGGACTAGCCTCAATACGCAGTATTTT
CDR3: CASSHPGTSLNTQYF

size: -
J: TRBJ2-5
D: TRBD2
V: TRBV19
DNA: TGTGCCAGTAGTATAGGTGGTAGCGGGGGTTGGGAGACCCAGTACTTC
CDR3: CASSIGGSGGWETQYF

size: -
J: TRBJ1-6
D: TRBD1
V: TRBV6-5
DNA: TGTGCCAGCAGTTTTGGGGACAGGGCTTTCGGTTCACCCCTCCACTTT
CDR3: CASSFGDRAFGSPLHF

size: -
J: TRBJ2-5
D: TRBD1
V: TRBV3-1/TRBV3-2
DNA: TGTGCCAGTAGGACAGGGGGCGGAGAGACCCAGTACTTC
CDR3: CASRTGGGETQYF

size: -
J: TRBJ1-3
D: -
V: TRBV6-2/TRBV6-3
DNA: TGTGCCAGCAGTTACGGTGGAGTGGGAAACACCATATATTTT
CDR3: CASSYGGVGNTIYF

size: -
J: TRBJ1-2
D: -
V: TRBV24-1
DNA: TGTGCCACGGGCAATAACTATGGCTACACCTTC
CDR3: CATGNNYGYTF

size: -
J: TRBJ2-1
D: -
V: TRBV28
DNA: TGTGCCAGTCAGGAGCGGGCCGAGCAGTTCTTC
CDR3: CASQERAEQFF

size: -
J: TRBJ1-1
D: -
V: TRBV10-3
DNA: TGTGCCAGCAAACAGGGCACGGATTCTGAAGCTTTCTTT
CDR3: CASKQGTDSEAFF

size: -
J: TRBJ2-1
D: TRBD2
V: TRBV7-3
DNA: TGTGCCAGCAGCCCCTACGGACTAGCGGGTAGTGATGAGCAGTTCTTC
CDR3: CASSPYGLAGSDEQFF

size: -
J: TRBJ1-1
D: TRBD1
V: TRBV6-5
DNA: TGTGCCAGCAGTACCCCGGGGGACAGGGAAGCTTTCTTT
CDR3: CASSTPGDREAFF

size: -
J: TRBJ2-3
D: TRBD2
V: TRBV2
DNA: TGTGCCAGCACCCCAGCGGGACTAGTTACAGATACGCAGTATTTT
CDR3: CASTPAGLVTDTQYF

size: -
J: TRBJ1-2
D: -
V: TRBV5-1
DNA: TGCGCCAGCAGCTTGGATGGGAGGACCACGCGGGGCTACACCTTC
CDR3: CASSLDGRTTRGYTF

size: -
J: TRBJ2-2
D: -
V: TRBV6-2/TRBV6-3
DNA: TGTGCCAGCAGTTTAAACGGTTTCACCGGGGAGCTGTTTTTT
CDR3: CASSLNGFTGELFF

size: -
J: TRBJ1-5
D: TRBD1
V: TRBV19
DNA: TGTGCCAGTAGTATCACAGGGGTGGGTAATCAGCCCCAGCATTTT
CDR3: CASSITGVGNQPQHF

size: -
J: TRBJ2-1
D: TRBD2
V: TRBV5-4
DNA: TGTGCCAGCAGCCGAGGACTAGCGGGGGGTGTCAATGAGCAGTTCTTC
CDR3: CASSRGLAGGVNEQFF

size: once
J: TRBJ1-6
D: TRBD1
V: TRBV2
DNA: TGTGCCAGCAGTGAGGAGGGACAGAGACTAAATTCACCCCTCCACTTT
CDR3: CASSEEGQRLNSPLHF

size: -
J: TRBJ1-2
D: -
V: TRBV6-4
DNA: TGTGCCAGCAGTGACTCCACAGCTAAGCCATATGGCTACACCTTC
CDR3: CASSDSTAKPYGYTF

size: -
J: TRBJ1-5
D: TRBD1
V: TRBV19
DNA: TGTGCCAGTACCGAGACCGGGACAGGGAATCAGCCCCAGCATTTT
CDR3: CASTETGTGNQPQHF

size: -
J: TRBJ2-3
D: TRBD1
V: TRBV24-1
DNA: TGTGCCACCAGACAGGGGTTAGATACGCAGTATTTT
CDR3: CATRQGLDTQYF

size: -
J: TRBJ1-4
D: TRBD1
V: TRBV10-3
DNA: TGTGCCATCAGCGCTACACCCCCAGGGACAGGGGTTAATGAAAAACTGTTTTTT
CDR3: CAISATPPGTGVNEKLFF

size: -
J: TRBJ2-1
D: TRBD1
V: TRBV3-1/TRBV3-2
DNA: TGTGCCAGCAGCGACAGGGATTACAATGAGCAGTTCTTC
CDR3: CASSDRDYNEQFF

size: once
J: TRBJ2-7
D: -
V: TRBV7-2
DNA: TGTGCCAGCAGTCTAATGGGGGGAGTCTACGAGCAGTACTTC
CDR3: CASSLMGGVYEQYF

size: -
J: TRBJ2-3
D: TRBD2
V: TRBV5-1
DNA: TGCGCCAGCAGCTTTCGGGGAGGGGAAGATACGCAGTATTTT
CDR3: CASSFRGGEDTQYF

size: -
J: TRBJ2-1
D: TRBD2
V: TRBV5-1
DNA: TGCGCCAGCAGCTTGCTGTCTAGCGGGGGGCATGAGCAGTTCTTC
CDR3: CASSLLSSGGHEQFF

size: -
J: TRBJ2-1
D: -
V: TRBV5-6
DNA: TGTGCCAGCAGCCCGGTCGGGGTCCATGAGCAGTTCTTC
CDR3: CASSPVGVHEQFF

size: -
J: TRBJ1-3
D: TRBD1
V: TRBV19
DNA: TGTGCCAGTACCCGGCAGGGGGCTGGAAACACCATATATTTT
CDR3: CASTRQGAGNTIYF

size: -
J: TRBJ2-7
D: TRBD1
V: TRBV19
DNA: TGTGCCAGTAATCAGAGGGACAGGGCAAGGGAGCAGTACTTC
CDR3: CASNQRDRAREQYF

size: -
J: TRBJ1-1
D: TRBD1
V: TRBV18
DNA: TGTGCCAGCTCACCTCAGGGGGCGAACACTGAAGCTTTCTTT
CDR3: CASSPQGANTEAFF

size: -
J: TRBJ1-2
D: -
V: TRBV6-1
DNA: TGTGCCAGCAGTGAGGGGGGCTATGGCTACACCTTC
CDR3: CASSEGGYGYTF

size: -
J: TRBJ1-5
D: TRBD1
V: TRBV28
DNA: TGTGCCAGCAGATCCGGGACAGGGGGCCTTCAGCCCCAGCATTTT
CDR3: CASRSGTGGLQPQHF

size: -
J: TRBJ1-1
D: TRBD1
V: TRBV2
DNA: TGTGCCAGCGTTGAACAGGGGAGTGAAGCTTTCTTT
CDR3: CASVEQGSEAFF

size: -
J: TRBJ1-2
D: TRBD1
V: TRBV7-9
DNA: TGTGCCAGCAGCCAGGGACAGAGATATGGCTACACCTTC
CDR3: CASSQGQRYGYTF

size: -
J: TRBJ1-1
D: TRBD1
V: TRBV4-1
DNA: TGCGCCAGCAGCCAAGTCCAAACAGGGGGCACTGAAGCTTTCTTT
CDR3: CASSQVQTGGTEAFF

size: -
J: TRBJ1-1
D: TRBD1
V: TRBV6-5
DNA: TGTGCCAGCAGTCGCCGGACAGGGAGCACTGAAGCTTTCTTT
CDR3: CASSRRTGSTEAFF

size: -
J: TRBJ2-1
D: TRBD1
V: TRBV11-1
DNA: TGTGCCAGCAGCTTGGTGACAGGGACCTACAATGAGCAGTTCTTC
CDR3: CASSLVTGTYNEQFF

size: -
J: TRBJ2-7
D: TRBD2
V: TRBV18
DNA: TGTGCCAGCTCACAGGCGGGACTAGCGACGGGCGAGCAGTACTTC
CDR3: CASSQAGLATGEQYF

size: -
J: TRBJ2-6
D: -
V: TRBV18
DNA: TGTGCCAGCTCACCACTCCAGGTTCCATCTGGGGCCAACGTCCTGACTTTC
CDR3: CASSPLQVPSGANVLTF

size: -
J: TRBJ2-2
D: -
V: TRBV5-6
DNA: TGTGCCAGCAGCTTGGAAGGGGTGGACACCGGGGAGCTGTTTTTT
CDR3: CASSLEGVDTGELFF

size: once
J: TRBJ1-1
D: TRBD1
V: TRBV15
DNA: TGTGCCACCAGCTTGGGGACAGGGAGAAACACTGAAGCTTTCTTT
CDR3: CATSLGTGRNTEAFF

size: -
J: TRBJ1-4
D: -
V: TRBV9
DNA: TGTGCCAGCAGCGATTATCAGGGGCGAAAACTGTTTTTT
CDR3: CASSDYQGRKLFF

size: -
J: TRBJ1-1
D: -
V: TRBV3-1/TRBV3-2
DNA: TGTGCCAGCAGCCCCCTGGGAGGGAACACTGAAGCTTTCTTT
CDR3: CASSPLGGNTEAFF

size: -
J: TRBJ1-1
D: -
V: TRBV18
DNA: TGTGCCAGCTCACCGGGAACTAGGCCTGAAGCTTTCTTT
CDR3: CASSPGTRPEAFF

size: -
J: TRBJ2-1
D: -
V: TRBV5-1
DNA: TGCGCCAGCAGCTTGGGGGGAGCGGCCGGGTTCAATGAGCAGTTCTTC
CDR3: CASSLGGAAGFNEQFF

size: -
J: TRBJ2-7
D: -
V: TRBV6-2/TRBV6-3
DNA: TGTGCCAGCAGTTACCTGGGGGGCTACGAGCAGTACTTC
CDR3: CASSYLGGYEQYF

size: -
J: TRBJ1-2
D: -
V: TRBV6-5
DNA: TGTGCCAGCAGTTACGCGACTGGAGGTTGGGGTGGCTACACCTTC
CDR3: CASSYATGGWGGYTF

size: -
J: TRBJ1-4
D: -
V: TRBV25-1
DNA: TGTGCCAGCAGTGAATCGGGGGGACCAAATGAAAAACTGTTTTTT
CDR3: CASSESGGPNEKLFF

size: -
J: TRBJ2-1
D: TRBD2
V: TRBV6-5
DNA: TGTGCCAGCAGTTACTCGACGGCGGGGGACTACAATGAGCAGTTCTTC
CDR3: CASSYSTAGDYNEQFF

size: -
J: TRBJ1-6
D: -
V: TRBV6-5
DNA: TGTGCCAGCACCCAGGACAACTATAATTCACCCCTCCACTTT
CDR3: CASTQDNYNSPLHF

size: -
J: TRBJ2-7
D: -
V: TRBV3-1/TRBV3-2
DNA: TGTGCCAGCAGCCAGGGGGGATCGGGGCAGTACTTC
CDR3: CASSQGGSGQYF

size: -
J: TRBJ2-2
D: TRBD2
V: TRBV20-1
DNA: TGCAGTGCTAGTAGCGGGGGGGCGAACACCGGGGAGCTGTTTTTT
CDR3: CSASSGGANTGELFF

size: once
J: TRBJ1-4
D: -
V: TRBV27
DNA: TGTGCCAGCAGCCTGGTATATGGAGGTATGGAGGGTGAAAAACTGTTTTTT
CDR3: CASSLVYGGMEGEKLFF

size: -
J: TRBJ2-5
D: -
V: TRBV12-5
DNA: TGTGCTAGTGGTCGGGGGGCACAAGAGACCCAGTACTTC
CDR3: CASGRGAQETQYF

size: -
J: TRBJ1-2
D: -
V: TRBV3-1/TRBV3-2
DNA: TGTGCCAGCAGCCAAGGGGAGTTTCGTGGCTACACCTTC
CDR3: CASSQGEFRGYTF

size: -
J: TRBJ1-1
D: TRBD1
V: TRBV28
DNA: TGTGCCAGCAGTCTAGACAGGGCGTGGGACACTGAAGCTTTCTTT
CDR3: CASSLDRAWDTEAFF

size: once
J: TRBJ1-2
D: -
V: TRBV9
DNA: TGTGCCAGCAGCGTAGCTGCCGGAGAATACTATGGCTACACCTTC
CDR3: CASSVAAGEYYGYTF

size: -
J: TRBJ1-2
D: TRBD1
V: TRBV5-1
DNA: TGCGCCAGCAGCCCTCCGGGACAGGGGGCTTTGGGCTACACCTTC
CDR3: CASSPPGQGALGYTF